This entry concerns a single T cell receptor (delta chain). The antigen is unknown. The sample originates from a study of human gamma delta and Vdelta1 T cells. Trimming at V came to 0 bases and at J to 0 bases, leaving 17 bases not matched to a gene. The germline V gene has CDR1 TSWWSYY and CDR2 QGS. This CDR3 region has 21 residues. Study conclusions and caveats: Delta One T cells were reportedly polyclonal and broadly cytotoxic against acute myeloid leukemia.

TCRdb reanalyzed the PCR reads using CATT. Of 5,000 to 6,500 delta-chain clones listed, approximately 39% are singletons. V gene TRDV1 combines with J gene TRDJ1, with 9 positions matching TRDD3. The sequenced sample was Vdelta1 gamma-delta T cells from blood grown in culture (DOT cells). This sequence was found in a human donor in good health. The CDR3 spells CALGELPSWGIRRGHTDKLIF. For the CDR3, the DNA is TGTGCTCTTGGGGAACTCCCCTCCTGGGGGATCCGAAGGGGGCACACCGATAAACTCATCTTT.